One sample yielded the 21 T cell receptor beta chains listed below, sequenced in a study of CD8 T cells in Susac syndrome. A quantity of about 0.45 to 1 ug RNA underwent reverse transcription using random hexamers. TCRdb used MiXCR to reprocess the immunoSEQ multiplex PCR reads, holding one entry per CDR3 protein. The sample has about 180,000 distinct CDR3 sequences; 94% are singletons. Sequenced sample: CD4+ T cells from PBMCs. These TCRs come from a human donor with Susac syndrome.

The rearrangement uses TRBV4-1 and TRBJ1-3, with 8 positions matching TRBD1. This CDR3 spans 15 amino acids. Trimming at V came to 2 bases and at J to 4 bases, leaving 4 bases not matched to a gene. CDR1 MGHRA and CDR2 YSYEKL come from the germline V gene. In nucleotides, the CDR3 is TGCGCCAGCAGCCAATCGGACAGGGTCGGAAACACCATATATTTT. This gives the protein CASSQSDRVGNTIYF.

This chain links TRBV6-4 with TRBJ2-7; TRBD1 might be the D (6 bases). The CDR3 is made up of 15 amino acids. CDR1 and CDR2 from the germline V gene are MRHNA and SNTAGT. V was clipped by 3 bases and J by 4 bases, with 16 bases between them. The CDR3 spells CASSEQTGRGYEQYF. Here the CDR3 DNA reads TGTGCCAGCAGTGAACAAACGGGCAGGGGTTACGAGCAGTACTTC.

This rearrangement joins TRBV20-1 to TRBJ2-3, with D tentatively TRBD1 or TRBD2 (6 bases each). CDR3 size: 14 residues. V was pared by 6 bases and J by 5 bases, with 18 bases between. Looked up from germline, CDR1 is DFQATT and CDR2 is SNEGSKA (reference sequence). As DNA, the CDR3 is TGCAGTGCCGAGGGCGGGGAAGGGGGAGATACGCAGTATTTT. This gives the protein CSAEGGEGGDTQYF.

V usage is TRBV9 and J usage is TRBJ2-3; the match to TRBD1 covers 8 bases. The V gene's germline CDR1 is SGDLS and CDR2 YYNGEE. J lost 1 base, V lost 7 bases, and 8 bases had no gene match. The CDR3 totals 15 residues. The chain's CDR3 is CASSQGAIGTDTQYF. CDR3 DNA: TGTGCCAGCTCCCAGGGGGCTATCGGCACAGATACGCAGTATTTT.

V gene TRBV7-2 combines with J gene TRBJ1-1; TRBD1 matches at 7 bases. The CDR3 sequence is 13 residues long. Per germline, CDR1 SGHTA and CDR2 FQGNSA. With 1 base clipped from V and 8 bases from J, the junction kept 4 bases outside the gene matches. The CDR3 DNA reads TGTGCCAGCAGCTTAGGAGGGACAGCCGAAGCTTTCTTT. The encoded protein is CASSLGGTAEAFF.

The chain is built from TRBV2 and TRBJ2-3; unclear D gene. Germline V gene lookup returns CDR1 SNHLY and CDR2 FYNNEI. With 6 bases removed from V and 5 bases from J, the gap between germline ends came to 9 bases. This CDR3 is 12 amino acids long. CDR3 sequence reads: CASRSDQDTQYF. The CDR3 DNA reads as TGTGCCAGCAGGTCGGATCAAGATACGCAGTATTTT.

This chain connects TRBV12-3 or TRBV12-4 to TRBJ1-5, with D perhaps matching TRBD1 (5 bases). Trimming took off 6 bases at V and 7 bases at J, with 16 bases between the two ends. The CDR3 consists of 14 residues. The CDR3 bases are TGTGCCAGCAGCCCGGGACTGCCCTACCAGCCCCAGCATTTT. Protein: CASSPGLPYQPQHF.

The CDR3 DNA is TGCGCCAGCAGCTTGGCGGGGGATCACACAGATACGCAGTATTTT. This sequence encodes CASSLAGDHTDTQYF. The chain carries TRBV5-1 and TRBJ2-3; D possibly corresponds to TRBD2 (6 bases). This CDR3 has 15 amino acids. The germline gives CDR1 SGHRS, CDR2 YFSETQ. Between the trimmed V and J ends, which lost 0 bases and 2 bases, there was a span of 10 bases.

V gene TRBV3-1 combines with J gene TRBJ2-5; D call uncertain. Trimming removed 0 bases at V and 5 bases at J, with 13 bases between. There are 15 residues in the CDR3. The germline CDR1 and CDR2 sequences are LGHDT and YNNKEL (reference sequence). The CDR3 DNA reads TGTGCCAGCAGCCAAGATCTTGACTTTGGGGAGACCCAGTACTTC. Amino acid sequence: CASSQDLDFGETQYF.

V and J are TRBV5-4 and TRBJ2-1; D is undetermined. This CDR3 has 13 amino acids. V lost 2 bases and J lost 6, with 9 bases in between. The V gene's germline CDR1 is SGHNT and CDR2 YYREEE (reference sequence). The CDR3 protein is CASSLTPGNEQFF. DNA for the CDR3: TGTGCCAGCAGCTTAACCCCTGGCAATGAGCAGTTCTTC.

The V call is TRBV12-3 or TRBV12-4, the J call TRBJ1-1; 8 bases match TRBD1. V dropped 7 bases and J dropped 7; count of bases not matched to a gene: 5. The CDR3 has 12 residues. CDR3: CASNPGGNEAFF. The CDR3 DNA sequence: TGTGCCAGCAACCCAGGGGGCAATGAAGCTTTCTTT.

The chain recombines TRBV20-1 with TRBJ2-1; 11 nucleotides align to TRBD2. The CDR3 totals 16 residues. V was clipped by 2 bases and J by 8 bases; unmatched bases: 11. Germline V gene sequence: CDR1 DFQATT, CDR2 SNEGSKA (reference sequence). This CDR3 reads CSARYSGGAGGYEQFF. The CDR3, as DNA: TGCAGTGCTAGATATAGCGGGGGGGCCGGGGGTTATGAGCAGTTCTTC.

This clonotype was recorded a few times. The genes are TRBV12-3 or TRBV12-4 and TRBJ2-5; 8 bases fit TRBD2. J gave up 5 bases and V 5 bases, and 7 bases lay outside the gene matches. The CDR3 totals 14 residues. CDR3 region: CASSRAGGRETQYF. Here the CDR3 DNA reads TGTGCCAGCAGTCGGGCGGGGGGCCGCGAGACCCAGTACTTC.

The V gene is TRBV20-1, the J gene TRBJ2-3; unclear D gene. The CDR3 sequence is 13 residues long. Trimming took 5 bases from V and 5 from J, leaving 14 bases between them. Germline V lookup: CDR1 DFQATT, CDR2 SNEGSKA (reference sequence). The CDR3 protein is CSAYDPVVDTQYF. Written as DNA, the CDR3 is TGCAGTGCTTACGATCCAGTTGTAGATACGCAGTATTTT.

This clonotype has just one count. This chain links TRBV25-1 with TRBJ2-2; D not resolved. Germline V gene sequence: CDR1 MGHDK, CDR2 SYGVNS. V dropped 4 bases and J dropped 4 bases, with 13 bases sitting between them. The CDR3 extends over 15 amino acids. Here the CDR3 DNA reads TGTGCCAGCAGTGCTTTGACATCAACCACCGGGGAGCTGTTTTTT. It specifies CASSALTSTTGELFF.

The J gene is TRBJ1-6, the V gene TRBV11-1, with 7 nucleotides matching TRBD1. The germline gives CDR1 SGHAT, CDR2 FQDESV (reference sequence). The CDR3 covers 15 residues. The ends lost 5 bases at V and 9 bases at J; junction bases unmatched: 10. The CDR3 sequence is CASSHRGLGGSPLHF. For the CDR3, the DNA is TGTGCCAGCAGCCACAGGGGTTTAGGGGGTTCACCCCTCCACTTT. Based on the CDR3 plus reference TRBV11-1 and TRBJ1-6, the full variable domain is EAEVAQSPRYKITEKSQAVAFWCDPISGHATLYWYRQILGQGPELLVQFQDESVVDDSQLPKDRFSAERLKGVDSTLKIQPAELGDSAMYLCASSHRGLGGSPLHFGNGTRLTVT.

The V call is TRBV3-1, the J call TRBJ2-7; TRBD2 agrees at 7 bases. The germline CDR1 and CDR2 sequences are LGHDT and YNNKEL (reference sequence). Trimming removed 1 base from V and 5 bases from J; junction bases left unmatched: 5. The length of the CDR3 is 14 residues. CDR3 DNA sequence: TGTGCCAGCAGCCAAGGGGGAGGGGTCCACGAGCAGTACTTC. It is translated as CASSQGGGVHEQYF.

J is TRBJ1-1 and V is TRBV20-1, with D unclear. The germline V gene has CDR1 DFQATT and CDR2 SNEGSKA (reference sequence). The CDR3 spans 13 residues. Trimming pared 5 bases from V and 1 base from J, leaving 11 bases between. In DNA form, the CDR3 reads TGCAGTGCTCGCGGGCCATGGAACACTGAAGCTTTCTTT. Protein sequence: CSARGPWNTEAFF.

This clonotype appeared a single time. Compared with germline, one end of the junction differs, possibly owing to a read error. This chain connects TRBV7-8 to TRBJ2-7; perhaps TRBD1 as D (6 bases). The CDR3 consists of 16 residues. Germline assignment: CDR1 SGHVS and CDR2 FQNEAQ. The CDR3 sequence: CASSLGGVAGAYEQYF. The CDR3, as DNA: TGTGCCAGCAGCTTAGGAGGGGTAGCAGGGGCGTACGAGCAGTATTTC.

This chain joins TRBV4-1 and TRBJ1-4, with D maybe TRBD1 (5 bases). CDR3 size: 19 residues. From germline, CDR1 is MGHRA and CDR2 YSYEKL. V was trimmed by 0 bases and J by 8 bases, leaving 25 bases between them. CDR3 nucleotide sequence: TGCGCCAGCAGCCAAGATAGGGCGTGGCAGGGCGAAGGTGGGGAAAAACTGTTTTTT. The encoded protein is CASSQDRAWQGEGGEKLFF.

The CDR3 DNA sequence: TGTGCCAGCAGCTTTAGCGGCACAGATACGCAGTATTTT. As protein: CASSFSGTDTQYF. The chain recombines TRBV7-2 with TRBJ2-3; possibly TRBD2 for D (5 bases). Trimming removed 3 bases at V and 1 base at J, with 5 bases between. The CDR3 contains 13 residues. Germline values: CDR1 SGHTA, CDR2 FQGNSA.